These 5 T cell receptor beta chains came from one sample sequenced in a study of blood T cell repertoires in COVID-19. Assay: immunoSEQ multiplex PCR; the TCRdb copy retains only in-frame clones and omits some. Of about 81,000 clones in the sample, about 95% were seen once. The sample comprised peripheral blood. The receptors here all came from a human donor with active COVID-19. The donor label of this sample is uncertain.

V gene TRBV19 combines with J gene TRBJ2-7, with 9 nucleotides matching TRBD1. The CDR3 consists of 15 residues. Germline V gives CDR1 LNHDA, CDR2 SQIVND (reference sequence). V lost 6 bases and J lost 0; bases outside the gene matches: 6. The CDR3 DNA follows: TGTGCCAGTAGCACAACAGGGGGCCGCTCCTACGAGCAGTACTTC. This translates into CASSTTGGRSYEQYF. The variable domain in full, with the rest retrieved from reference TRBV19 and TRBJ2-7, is DGGITQSPKYLFRKEGQNVTLSCEQNLNHDAMYWYRQDPGQGLRLIYYSQIVNDFQKGDIAEGYSVSREKKESFPLTVTSAQKNPTAFYLCASSTTGGRSYEQYFGPGTRLTVT.

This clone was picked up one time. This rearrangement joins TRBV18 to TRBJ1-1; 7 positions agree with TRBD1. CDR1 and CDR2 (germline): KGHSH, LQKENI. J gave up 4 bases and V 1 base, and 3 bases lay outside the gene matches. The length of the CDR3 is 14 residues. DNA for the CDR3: TGTGCCAGCTCACCACGTTCAGGGGGCACTGAAGCTTTCTTT. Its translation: CASSPRSGGTEAFF.

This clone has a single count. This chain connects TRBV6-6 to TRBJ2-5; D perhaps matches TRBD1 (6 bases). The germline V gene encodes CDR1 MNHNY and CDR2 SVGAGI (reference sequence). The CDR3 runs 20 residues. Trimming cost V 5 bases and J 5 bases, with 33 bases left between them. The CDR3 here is CASSPLPGQTVWSSGETQYF. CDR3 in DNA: TGTGCCAGCAGTCCCCTACCCGGACAGACGGTGTGGTCGAGTGGGGAGACCCAGTACTTC.

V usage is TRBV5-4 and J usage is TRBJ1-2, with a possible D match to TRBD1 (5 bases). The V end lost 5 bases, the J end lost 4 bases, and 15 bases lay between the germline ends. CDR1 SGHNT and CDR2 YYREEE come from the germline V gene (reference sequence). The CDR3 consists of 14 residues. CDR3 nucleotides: TGTGCCAGCAGATCCTTGGGGGGGGTCTATGGCTACACCTTC. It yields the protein CASRSLGGVYGYTF.

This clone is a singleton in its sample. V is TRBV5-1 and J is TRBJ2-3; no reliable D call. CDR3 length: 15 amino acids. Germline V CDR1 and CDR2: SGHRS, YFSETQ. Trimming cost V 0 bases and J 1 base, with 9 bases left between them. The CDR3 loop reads CASSLAGWRTDTQYF. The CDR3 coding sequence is TGCGCCAGCAGCTTGGCAGGCTGGCGCACAGATACGCAGTATTTT.